These 2 T cell receptor beta chains were sequenced from one sample in a study of patients and donors after allogeneic stem cell transplantation. TCRdb passed the RT-PCR reads through MiXCR, listing each CDR3 protein once. The sample carries 400,000 to 500,000 distinct CDR3 sequences, more than 15% recorded once. Sequenced sample: blood, either unsorted or a sorted T cell fraction (not recorded which). The receptors come from a human donor who was either an allogeneic HSCT recipient or a stem cell or donor lymphocyte infusion donor (not recorded which). It is not recorded whose cells these are; they may come from a transplant donor.

The chain combines TRBV5-6 with TRBJ1-1; D remains unclear. Per germline, CDR1 SGHDT and CDR2 YYEEEE. The CDR3 extends over 15 amino acids. V was clipped by 0 bases and J by 6 bases, with 15 bases between them. CDR3 sequence reads: CASSLGVRGFAEAFF. In DNA, the CDR3 is TGTGCCAGCAGCTTGGGGGTCCGTGGTTTCGCTGAAGCTTTCTTT.

Worth noting for this clonotype: No conserved phenylalanine or tryptophan is present at the end of the CDR3, so a read error is the likely explanation. The chain employs TRBV5-1 and TRBJ2-2; maybe TRBD1 (6 bases). The CDR3 extends over 14 amino acids. Germline CDR1 SGHRS, CDR2 YFSETQ. The germline V and J ends were trimmed by 4 bases and 4 bases, with 11 bases remaining between them. The CDR3, as DNA: TGCGCCAGCAGCCCAACAGGGAGCACCGGGGAGCTGTTTCTT. As protein: CASSPTGSTGELFL.